This TCR beta chain was captured in a study of blood T cells in healthy people across ages. The wider study: About one barcoded beta molecule per two T cells came from capture by template switching. General study points: For the donors, CMV status was unknown and possibly confounded expanded clonotype changes. Long-lived and aged donors differed, with more naive CD4+ cells and higher diversity in the long-lived.

A note on this clonotype: Its antigen is still unknown.

The CDR3 contains 17 residues. In germline, CDR1 is SGHTA, CDR2 FQGNSA. V dropped 0 bases and J dropped 3 bases, with 15 bases sitting between them. The use of a sample-barcoded 5' primer and a J-beta primer mix characterized a second PCR of roughly 6 to 11 cycles. Through a template-switch adaptor with 12 random nucleotides, each cDNA molecule received a tag. TCRdb called the 5' RACE reads again in MiXCR, with one record for every CDR3 protein. The data hold about 1 million distinct CDR3 sequences, with roughly 45% observed a single time. The chain joins TRBV7-2 to TRBJ2-4; D remains unclear. The material sequenced was blood. The receptor was isolated from a woman aged 60-75 years in good health. In DNA form, the CDR3 reads TGTGCCAGCAGCTTAGCCCGTTCGACCGGTCACAAAAACATTCAGTACTTC. The encoded protein is CASSLARSTGHKNIQYF.